Given below is one T cell receptor (beta chain) in context. The antigen is not known. This CDR3 region has 14 residues. The V gene end was trimmed by 5 bases and the J gene end by 4 bases; junction bases not matched to a gene: 7. This sample was taken from a study of T cells in Graves' hyperthyroidism and ophthalmopathy. Amplification targeted TCR beta CDR3 regions from RNA transcripts. First-round RT-PCR targeting the TCR CDR3 was performed with the HTBI primer set. Each CDR3 protein is one row after TCRdb ran MiXCR on the multiplex PCR reads. The data hold about 400,000 distinct CDR3 sequences, with more than 13% observed a single time. General study results and limits: The model anticipated ophthalmopathy a median about 7 months pre-onset.

In the ophthalmopathy cohort, Clinical Activity Score was at least 3, NOSPECS grade at least 4, and duration under 3 months. The chain links TRBV12-3 or TRBV12-4 to TRBJ1-1; the match to TRBD1 covers 7 bases. Specimen: blood. The receptor was derived from a man aged 45 to 65 with Graves' ophthalmopathy. The CDR3, as DNA: TGTGCCAGCAGTCAAGCCAACAGGGGCACTGAAGCTTTCTTT. Amino acids: CASSQANRGTEAFF.